A single sample gave rise to the 10 T cell receptor beta chains below, sequenced in a study of T cells after yellow fever vaccination. TCRdb independently ran MiXCR on the 5' RACE reads; one entry per CDR3 protein. The top ten clones hold around a fifth of a sample with about 260,000 distinct CDR3 sequences, more than 3.5% of them seen once. Sequenced material: PBMCs, taken 15 days after the yellow fever booster vaccination. These receptors were collected from a man between 18 and 29 years old who received the YFV17D yellow fever vaccine.

A remark on this clonotype: A much larger clone lies a single base off, so this may be a read error. This chain links TRBV18 with TRBJ1-2; the match to TRBD1 covers 8 bases. Per the germline V gene, CDR1 is KGHSH and CDR2 is LQKENI. The CDR3 runs to 14 residues. Trimming took 4 bases from V and 5 from J; bases not matched to a gene: 6. CDR3 nucleotide sequence: TGTGCCAGCTCACTGGGACAGGCGCAATATGGCTACACCTTC. Protein sequence: CASSLGQAQYGYTF.

In this sample, this clonotype turned up many times. The J gene is TRBJ2-7, the V gene TRBV3-1, with D possibly matching TRBD2 (6 bases). The V and J ends lost 1 base and 6 bases respectively, with 13 bases between them. In germline, CDR1 is LGHDT, CDR2 YNNKEL (reference sequence). The CDR3 contains 14 residues. CDR3 sequence reads: CASSQGMRAGEQYV. CDR3 nucleotide sequence: TGTGCCAGCAGCCAAGGGATGCGAGCGGGCGAGCAGTACGTC.

In its sample, this clonotype was seen many times. V is TRBV5-6 and J is TRBJ1-3; D perhaps matches TRBD1 (6 bases). Germline CDR1 reads SGHDT; CDR2 reads YYEEEE. Trimming left V 2 bases short and J 5 bases short, with 17 bases between. There are 16 residues in the CDR3. CDR3 loop: CASSLRTGYPRNTIYF. The CDR3 region has the DNA TGTGCCAGCAGCTTACGAACAGGGTATCCAAGAAACACCATATATTTT. Full variable domain (rest looked up from reference TRBV5-6 and TRBJ1-3): DAGVTQSPTHLIKTRGQQVTLRCSPKSGHDTVSWYQQALGQGPQFIFQYYEEEERQRGNFPDRFSGHQFPNYSSELNVNALLLGDSALYLCASSLRTGYPRNTIYFGEGSWLTVV.

This clonotype has at least ten counts. V is TRBV7-2 and J is TRBJ1-3; D remains unclear. The CDR3 runs to 13 residues. Looked up from germline, CDR1 is SGHTA and CDR2 is FQGNSA. Trimming shortened V by 5 bases and J by 9 bases, and 14 bases separated the two germline ends. The CDR3 DNA sequence: TGTGCCAGCAGCGCCCCAGGTTCTATCACCATATATTTT. Translating gives CASSAPGSITIYF.

This clonotype was detected ten times or more. The J gene is TRBJ1-5, the V gene TRBV4-1; the D is unclear. This CDR3 has 13 amino acids. Germline V gene sequence: CDR1 MGHRA, CDR2 YSYEKL. V lost 4 bases to trimming and J lost 7 bases, with 11 bases between them. The CDR3 sequence: CASSLRERQPQHF. CDR3 DNA sequence: TGCGCCAGCAGCCTACGGGAGCGGCAGCCCCAGCATTTT.

This clonotype was counted ten times or more. CDR3 nucleotide sequence: TGTGCCAGCAGCTCCCTGGCAGGGAGGAGTGGCTACACCTTC. It is translated as CASSSLAGRSGYTF. This chain connects TRBV11-1 to TRBJ1-2; D may be TRBD1 (5 bases). Trimming removed 4 bases at V and 7 bases at J, with 16 bases between. This CDR3 region has 14 residues. Germline V gene data show CDR1 as SGHAT and CDR2 as FQDESV (reference sequence).

This clonotype was seen repeatedly, ten times or more. V usage is TRBV27 and J usage is TRBJ2-7, with D tentatively TRBD1 (6 bases). Deletions cut 7 bases from V and 6 bases from J, with 19 bases between. CDR1 and CDR2 (germline): MNHEY, SMNVEV (reference sequence). This CDR3 is built from 14 residues. The CDR3 loop reads CASKNGGHPFEQYF. The CDR3 nucleotides are TGTGCCAGCAAAAATGGGGGACACCCATTCGAGCAGTACTTC.

This clonotype was seen at least ten times. The V gene is TRBV25-1, the J gene TRBJ2-3, with D perhaps matching TRBD1 (6 bases). The CDR3 has 15 amino acids. Trimming took 4 bases from V and 11 from J, leaving 22 bases between them. Germline V lookup: CDR1 MGHDK, CDR2 SYGVNS. CDR3 amino acids: CASSVPLGATHGQYF. The CDR3 bases are TGTGCCAGCAGTGTACCCTTGGGGGCGACCCATGGGCAGTATTTT.

This clonotype was picked up many times. This rearrangement joins TRBV21-1 to TRBJ1-5; the D call TRBD1 from the table was never checked on the DNA. TRBV21-1 is annotated as a pseudogene. The CDR3 is made up of 14 amino acids. This CDR3 reads CAHVTGKGNQPQHF. The CDR3 coding sequence is TGTGCCCACGTGACGGGGAAAGGGAATCAGCCCCAGCATTTT.

There are many counts of this clonotype. The chain uses TRBV20-1 and TRBJ1-1; D is unresolved. CDR1 DFQATT and CDR2 SNEGSKA come from the germline V gene (reference sequence). The length of the CDR3 is 14 residues. Trimming stripped 2 bases from V and 5 bases from J, with 15 bases between. The CDR3 nucleotides read TGCAGTGCTAGAATCGCGGCGGGGAGAACTGAAGCTTTCTTT. This encodes CSARIAAGRTEAFF.